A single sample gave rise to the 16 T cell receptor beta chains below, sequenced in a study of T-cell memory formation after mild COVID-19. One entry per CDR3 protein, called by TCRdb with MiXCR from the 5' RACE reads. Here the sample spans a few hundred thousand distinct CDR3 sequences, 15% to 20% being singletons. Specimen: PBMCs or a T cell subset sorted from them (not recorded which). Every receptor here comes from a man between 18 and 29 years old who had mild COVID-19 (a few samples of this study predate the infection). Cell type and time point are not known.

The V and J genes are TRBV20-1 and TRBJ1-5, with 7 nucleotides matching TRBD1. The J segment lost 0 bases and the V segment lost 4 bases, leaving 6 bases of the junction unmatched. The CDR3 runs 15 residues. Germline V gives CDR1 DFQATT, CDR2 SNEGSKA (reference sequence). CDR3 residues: CSANMDRYSNQPQHF. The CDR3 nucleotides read TGCAGTGCTAACATGGACAGGTATAGCAATCAGCCCCAGCATTTT.

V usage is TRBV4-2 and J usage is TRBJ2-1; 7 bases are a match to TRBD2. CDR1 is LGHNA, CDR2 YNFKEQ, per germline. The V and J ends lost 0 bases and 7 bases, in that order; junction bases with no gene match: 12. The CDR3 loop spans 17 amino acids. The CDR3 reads CASSQDQLADVVNEQFF. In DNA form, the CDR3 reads TGTGCCAGCAGCCAAGATCAGCTAGCGGACGTAGTAAATGAGCAGTTCTTC.

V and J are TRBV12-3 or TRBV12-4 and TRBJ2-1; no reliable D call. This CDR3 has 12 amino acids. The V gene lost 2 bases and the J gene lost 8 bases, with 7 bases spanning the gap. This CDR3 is CASSLLSDEQFF. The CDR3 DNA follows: TGTGCCAGCAGTTTACTTTCCGATGAGCAGTTCTTC.

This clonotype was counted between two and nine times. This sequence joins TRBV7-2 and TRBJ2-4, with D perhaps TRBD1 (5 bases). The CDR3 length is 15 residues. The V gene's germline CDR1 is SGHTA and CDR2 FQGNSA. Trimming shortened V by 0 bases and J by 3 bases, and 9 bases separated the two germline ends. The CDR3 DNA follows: TGTGCCAGCAGCTTAGCCAGGGATGGCAAAAACATTCAGTACTTC. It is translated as CASSLARDGKNIQYF.

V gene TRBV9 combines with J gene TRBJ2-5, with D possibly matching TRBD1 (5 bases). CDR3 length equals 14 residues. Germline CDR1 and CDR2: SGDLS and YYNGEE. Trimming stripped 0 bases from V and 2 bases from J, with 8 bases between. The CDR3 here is CASSVGPGQETQYF. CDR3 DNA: TGTGCCAGCAGCGTAGGGCCAGGGCAAGAGACCCAGTACTTC.

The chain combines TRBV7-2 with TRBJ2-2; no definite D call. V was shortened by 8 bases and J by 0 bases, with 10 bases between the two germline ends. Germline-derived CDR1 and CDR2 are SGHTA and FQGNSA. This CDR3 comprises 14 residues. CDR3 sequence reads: CASEGSTNTGELFF. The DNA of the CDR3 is TGTGCCAGCGAAGGGTCGACGAACACCGGGGAGCTGTTTTTT.

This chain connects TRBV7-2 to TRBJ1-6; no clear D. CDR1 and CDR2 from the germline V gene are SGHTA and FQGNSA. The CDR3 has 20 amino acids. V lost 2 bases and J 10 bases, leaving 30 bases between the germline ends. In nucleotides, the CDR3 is TGTGCCAGCAGCTTATTCAAGACCCCCGGACGGTCAACGAGGACCTCACCCCTCCACTTT. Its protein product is CASSLFKTPGRSTRTSPLHF. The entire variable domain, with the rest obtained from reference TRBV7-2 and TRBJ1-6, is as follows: GAGVSQSPSNKVTEKGKDVELRCDPISGHTALYWYRQSLGQGLEFLIYFQGNSAPDKSGLPSDRFSAERTGGSVSTLTIQRTQQEDSAVYLCASSLFKTPGRSTRTSPLHFGNGTRLTVT.

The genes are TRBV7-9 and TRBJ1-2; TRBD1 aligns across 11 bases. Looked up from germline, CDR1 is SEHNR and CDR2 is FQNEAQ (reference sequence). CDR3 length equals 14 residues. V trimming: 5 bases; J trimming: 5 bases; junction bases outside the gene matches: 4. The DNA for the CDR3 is TGTGCCAGCAGCCGGACAGGGGGCTCGTATGGCTACACCTTC. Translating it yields CASSRTGGSYGYTF. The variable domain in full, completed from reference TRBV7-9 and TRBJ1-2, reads DTGVSQNPRHKITKRGQNVTFRCDPISEHNRLYWYRQTLGQGPEFLTYFQNEAQLEKSRLLSDRFSAERPKGSFSTLEIQRTEQGDSAMYLCASSRTGGSYGYTFGSGTRLTVV.

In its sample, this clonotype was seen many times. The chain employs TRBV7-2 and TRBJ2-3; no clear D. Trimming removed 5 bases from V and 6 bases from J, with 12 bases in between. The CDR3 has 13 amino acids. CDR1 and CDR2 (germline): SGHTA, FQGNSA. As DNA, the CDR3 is TGTGCCAGCAGCCCCGGAACCGGGGATACGCAGTATTTT. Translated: CASSPGTGDTQYF.

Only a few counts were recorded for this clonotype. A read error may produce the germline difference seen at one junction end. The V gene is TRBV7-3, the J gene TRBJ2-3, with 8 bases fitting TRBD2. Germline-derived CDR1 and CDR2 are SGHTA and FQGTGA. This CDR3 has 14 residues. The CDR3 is CASRLTGGADTQYF. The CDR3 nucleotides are TGTGCCAGCAGGTTAACGGGGGGGGCAGATACGCAGTATTTT.

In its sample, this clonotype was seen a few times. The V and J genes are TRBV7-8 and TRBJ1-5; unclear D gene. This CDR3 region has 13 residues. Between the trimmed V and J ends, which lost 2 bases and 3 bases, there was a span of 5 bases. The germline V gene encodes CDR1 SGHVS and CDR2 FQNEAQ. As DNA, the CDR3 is TGTGCCAGCAGCTTAATTCTCAATCAGCCCCAGCATTTT. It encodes CASSLILNQPQHF.

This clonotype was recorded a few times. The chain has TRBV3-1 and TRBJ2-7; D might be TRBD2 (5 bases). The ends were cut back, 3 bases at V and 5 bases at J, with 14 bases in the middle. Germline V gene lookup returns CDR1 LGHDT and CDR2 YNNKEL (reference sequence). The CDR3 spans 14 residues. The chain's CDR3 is CASSHPTGIHEQYF. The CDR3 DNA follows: TGTGCCAGCAGCCACCCCACCGGGATCCACGAGCAGTACTTC.

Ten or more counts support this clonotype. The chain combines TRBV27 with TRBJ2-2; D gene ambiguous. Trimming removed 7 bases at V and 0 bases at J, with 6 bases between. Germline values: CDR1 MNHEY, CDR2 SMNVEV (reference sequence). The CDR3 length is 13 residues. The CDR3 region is CASMGSNTGELFF. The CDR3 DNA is TGTGCCAGCATGGGGTCGAACACCGGGGAGCTGTTTTTT.

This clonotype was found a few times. In nucleotides, the CDR3 is TGCGCCAGCAGCCCTGGACTAGCGGGGGGGAGGAGCAAAAACATTCAGTACTTC. Translated: CASSPGLAGGRSKNIQYF. The chain carries TRBV4-1 and TRBJ2-4; 15 bases match TRBD2. Trimming took 4 bases from V and 3 from J; bases not matched to a gene: 7. Germline CDR1 is MGHRA and CDR2 is YSYEKL. This CDR3 spans 18 amino acids.

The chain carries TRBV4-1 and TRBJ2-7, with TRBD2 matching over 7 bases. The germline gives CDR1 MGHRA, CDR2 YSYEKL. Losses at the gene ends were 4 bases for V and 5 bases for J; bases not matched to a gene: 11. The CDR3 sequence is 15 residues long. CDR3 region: CASSPNRGEGNEQYV. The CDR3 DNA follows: TGCGCCAGCAGCCCCAACCGGGGGGAGGGGAACGAGCAGTACGTC.

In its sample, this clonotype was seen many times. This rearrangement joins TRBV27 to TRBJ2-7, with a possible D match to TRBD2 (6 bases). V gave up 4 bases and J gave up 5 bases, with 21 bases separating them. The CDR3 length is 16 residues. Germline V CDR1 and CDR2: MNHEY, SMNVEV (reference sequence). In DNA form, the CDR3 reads TGTGCCAGCAGTTGGCCGGAGGGAATAGGTCGGGACGAGCAGTACGTC. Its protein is CASSWPEGIGRDEQYV.